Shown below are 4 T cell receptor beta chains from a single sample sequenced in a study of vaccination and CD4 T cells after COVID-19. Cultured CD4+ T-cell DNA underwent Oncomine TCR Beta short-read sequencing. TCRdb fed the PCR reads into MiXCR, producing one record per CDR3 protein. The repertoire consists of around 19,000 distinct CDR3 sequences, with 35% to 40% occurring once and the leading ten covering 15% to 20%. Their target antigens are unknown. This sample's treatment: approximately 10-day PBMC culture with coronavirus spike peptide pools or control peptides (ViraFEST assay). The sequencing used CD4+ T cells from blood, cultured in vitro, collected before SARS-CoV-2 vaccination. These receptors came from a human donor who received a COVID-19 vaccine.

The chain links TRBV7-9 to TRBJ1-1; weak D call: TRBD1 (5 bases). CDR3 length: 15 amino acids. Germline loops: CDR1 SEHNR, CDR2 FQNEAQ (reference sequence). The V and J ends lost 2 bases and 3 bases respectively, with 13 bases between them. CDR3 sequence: CASSLRGVADTEAFF. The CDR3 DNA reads TGTGCCAGCAGCTTAAGGGGTGTTGCGGACACTGAAGCTTTCTTT.

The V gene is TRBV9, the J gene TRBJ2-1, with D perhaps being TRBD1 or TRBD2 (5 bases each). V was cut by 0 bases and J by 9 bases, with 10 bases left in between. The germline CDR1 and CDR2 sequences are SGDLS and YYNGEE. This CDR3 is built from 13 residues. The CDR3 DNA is TGTGCCAGCAGCGTAGTGGGGACGGGTGAGCAGTTCTTC. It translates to CASSVVGTGEQFF.

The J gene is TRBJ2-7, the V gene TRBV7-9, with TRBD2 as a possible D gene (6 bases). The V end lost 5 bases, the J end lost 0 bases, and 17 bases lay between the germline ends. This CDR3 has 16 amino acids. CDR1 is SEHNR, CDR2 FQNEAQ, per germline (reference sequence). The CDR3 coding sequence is TGTGCCAGCAGCCAAGGGACTTCCGAGAGCTCCTACGAGCAGTACTTC. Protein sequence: CASSQGTSESSYEQYF.

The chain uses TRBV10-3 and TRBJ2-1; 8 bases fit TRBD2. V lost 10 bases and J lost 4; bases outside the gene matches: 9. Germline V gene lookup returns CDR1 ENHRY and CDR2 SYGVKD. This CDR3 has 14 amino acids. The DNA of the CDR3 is TGTGCCACACTAGCGGAGGAGACTTACAATGAGCAGTTCTTC. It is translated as CATLAEETYNEQFF.